This record concerns one T cell receptor (beta chain) sequence. This sample was taken from a study of blood T cell repertoires in COVID-19. The CDR3 extends over 17 amino acids. Germline CDR1 and CDR2: MGHRA and YSYEKL. The junction had 2 bases not matched to a gene; V was cut back by 1 base and J by 1 base. Measured with immunoSEQ multiplex PCR; TCRdb has only the in-frame clones, and not every one. The sample has a few hundred thousand clones, around 90% seen once. The material sequenced was peripheral blood. The chain has TRBV4-1 and TRBJ2-3; 13 bases align to TRBD2. The TCR originated in a man between 18 and 29 years old with active or convalescent COVID-19. The CDR3, as DNA: TGCGCCAGCAGCCAAGGCGGACTAGCGGGGGGCACAGATACGCAGTATTTT. The encoded protein is CASSQGGLAGGTDTQYF.